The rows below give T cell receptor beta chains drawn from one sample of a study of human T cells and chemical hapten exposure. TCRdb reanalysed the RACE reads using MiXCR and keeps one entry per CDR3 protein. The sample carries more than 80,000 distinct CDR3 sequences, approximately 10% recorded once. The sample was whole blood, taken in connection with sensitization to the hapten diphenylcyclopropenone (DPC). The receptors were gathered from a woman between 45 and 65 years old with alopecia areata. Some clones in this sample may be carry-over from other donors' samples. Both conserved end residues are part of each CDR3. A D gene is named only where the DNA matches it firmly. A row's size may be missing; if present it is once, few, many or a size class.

CDR3nt: TGTGCCAGCAGCCAAGAAGAAGGTTGGCCCTACAATGAGCAGTTCTTC
CDR3aa: CASSQEEGWPYNEQFF
j_gene: TRBJ2-1
abundance: many
v_gene: TRBV3-1
d_gene: .

CDR3nt: TGTGCCAGCTCACCACGGGGGGGCAGTTTCTACGAGCAGTACTTC
CDR3aa: CASSPRGGSFYEQYF
j_gene: TRBJ2-7
abundance: many
v_gene: TRBV18
d_gene: .

CDR3nt: TGTGCCATTCAACGGGACAACTCCTACGAGCAGTACTTC
CDR3aa: CAIQRDNSYEQYF
j_gene: TRBJ2-7
abundance: many
v_gene: TRBV7-9
d_gene: .

CDR3nt: TGTGCCAGCAGCTCACTCGCGGGAGCGCAGTACTTC
CDR3aa: CASSSLAGAQYF
j_gene: TRBJ2-7
abundance: .
v_gene: TRBV7-2
d_gene: TRBD2

CDR3nt: TGTGCCAGCACCCCAGGGGAGGGACACCCCACCTACAATGAGCAGTTCTTC
CDR3aa: CASTPGEGHPTYNEQFF
j_gene: TRBJ2-1
abundance: many
v_gene: TRBV21-1
d_gene: .

CDR3nt: TGTGCCAGCTCAACCGACCCCAACACTGAAGCTTTCTTT
CDR3aa: CASSTDPNTEAFF
j_gene: TRBJ1-1
abundance: many
v_gene: TRBV18
d_gene: .

CDR3nt: TGTGCCAGCAGCCGACAGACTAACTATGGCTACACCTTC
CDR3aa: CASSRQTNYGYTF
j_gene: TRBJ1-2
abundance: few
v_gene: TRBV5-5
d_gene: .

CDR3nt: TGCAGCGTTGATCAGGCGGGAGGGAAACACAATGAGCAGTTCTTC
CDR3aa: CSVDQAGGKHNEQFF
j_gene: TRBJ2-1
abundance: few
v_gene: TRBV29-1
d_gene: TRBD2

CDR3nt: TGTGCCAGCAGTTACTCCCGCCGTTCCTACGAGCAGTACTTC
CDR3aa: CASSYSRRSYEQYF
j_gene: TRBJ2-7
abundance: many
v_gene: TRBV6-5
d_gene: .

CDR3nt: TGTGCCAGCAGTTATGCCCGGGGAGCGCGGGGTCAGCCCCAGCATTTT
CDR3aa: CASSYARGARGQPQHF
j_gene: TRBJ1-5
abundance: many
v_gene: TRBV6-5
d_gene: .

CDR3nt: TGTGCCAGCAGCGAAATACTCCGGGCCAATCAGCCCCAGCATTTT
CDR3aa: CASSEILRANQPQHF
j_gene: TRBJ1-5
abundance: .
v_gene: TRBV7-9
d_gene: .

CDR3nt: TGTGCCAGCAGCCAAGAGGGAGGCCTAGCGGGAGAGACGAACACCGGGGAGCTGTTTTTT
CDR3aa: CASSQEGGLAGETNTGELFF
j_gene: TRBJ2-2
abundance: many
v_gene: TRBV4-2
d_gene: TRBD2

CDR3nt: TGTGCCAGCAGCTTATCATCGACTAGCTACGAGCAGTACTTC
CDR3aa: CASSLSSTSYEQYF
j_gene: TRBJ2-7
abundance: few
v_gene: TRBV11-2
d_gene: .

CDR3nt: TGCAGTGTTCAGTTGGGGACAGGGGTTGCCAAAAACATTCAGTACTTC
CDR3aa: CSVQLGTGVAKNIQYF
j_gene: TRBJ2-4
abundance: many
v_gene: TRBV20-1
d_gene: TRBD1

CDR3nt: TGTGCCAGCAGTTTAACGGGACAGGTGAACACTGAAGCTTTCTTT
CDR3aa: CASSLTGQVNTEAFF
j_gene: TRBJ1-1
abundance: many
v_gene: TRBV27
d_gene: TRBD1

CDR3nt: TGTGCCAGCAGTTTGCGCGGTCTGCTCCACGAGCAGTACTTC
CDR3aa: CASSLRGLLHEQYF
j_gene: TRBJ2-7
abundance: many
v_gene: TRBV12-3/TRBV12-4
d_gene: .

CDR3nt: TGCGCCAGCAGCCAAGAACTACCGGGACTAGCAAGGAATGAGCAGTTCTTC
CDR3aa: CASSQELPGLARNEQFF
j_gene: TRBJ2-1
abundance: few
v_gene: TRBV4-3
d_gene: TRBD2

CDR3nt: TGTGCCAGCTCCGGGACGGCCTATCAGCCCCAGCATTTT
CDR3aa: CASSGTAYQPQHF
j_gene: TRBJ1-5
abundance: few
v_gene: TRBV27
d_gene: .

CDR3nt: TGTGCCACCAGCCCTGACAGGGGCCGGAACGAGCAGTACTTC
CDR3aa: CATSPDRGRNEQYF
j_gene: TRBJ2-7
abundance: many
v_gene: TRBV15
d_gene: TRBD1

CDR3nt: TGCGCCAGCAGCGAGGATGGGTCGTTAACTGAAGCTTTCTTT
CDR3aa: CASSEDGSLTEAFF
j_gene: TRBJ1-1
abundance: many
v_gene: TRBV5-1
d_gene: .

CDR3nt: TGCAGTGCTAGGGGTGGTAGCACAGATACGCAGTATTTT
CDR3aa: CSARGGSTDTQYF
j_gene: TRBJ2-3
abundance: .
v_gene: TRBV20-1
d_gene: .

CDR3nt: TGTGCCAGCAGCCGCCCAAGCGGGAGAGGGGCCGGGGAGCTGTTTTTT
CDR3aa: CASSRPSGRGAGELFF
j_gene: TRBJ2-2
abundance: few
v_gene: TRBV11-2
d_gene: TRBD2

CDR3nt: TGTGCCAGCAGCTTGACTAGCGGGGCTTACAATGAGCAGTTCTTC
CDR3aa: CASSLTSGAYNEQFF
j_gene: TRBJ2-1
abundance: few
v_gene: TRBV7-9
d_gene: TRBD2

CDR3nt: TGTGCCAGCAGTTCCTTGCTAGACGAGCAGTACTTC
CDR3aa: CASSSLLDEQYF
j_gene: TRBJ2-7
abundance: many
v_gene: TRBV28
d_gene: .

CDR3nt: TGTGCCAGCAGCGAGGGACAAGCCTACAATGAGCAGTTCTTC
CDR3aa: CASSEGQAYNEQFF
j_gene: TRBJ2-1
abundance: many
v_gene: TRBV6-2/TRBV6-3
d_gene: .

CDR3nt: TGTGCCAGCATCAACGGGCGGGGAATAGGGGCCAAAAACATTCAGTACTTC
CDR3aa: CASINGRGIGAKNIQYF
j_gene: TRBJ2-4
abundance: many
v_gene: TRBV12-3/TRBV12-4
d_gene: .

CDR3nt: TGTGCCAGCTCACCAAGGGGGACGGCTCCCAACACTGAAGCTTTCTTT
CDR3aa: CASSPRGTAPNTEAFF
j_gene: TRBJ1-1
abundance: few
v_gene: TRBV18
d_gene: .

CDR3nt: TGTGCCAGTACGAGGACTAGCGGGGATCCCACGGATACGCAGTATTTT
CDR3aa: CASTRTSGDPTDTQYF
j_gene: TRBJ2-3
abundance: many
v_gene: TRBV19
d_gene: TRBD2

CDR3nt: TGCAGCGTGGTGCCGGGACTAGGATTTTACAATGAGCAGTTCTTC
CDR3aa: CSVVPGLGFYNEQFF
j_gene: TRBJ2-1
abundance: .
v_gene: TRBV29-1
d_gene: TRBD2

CDR3nt: TGTGCCAGCAGCGCAGGGGATAATTCACCCCTCCACTTT
CDR3aa: CASSAGDNSPLHF
j_gene: TRBJ1-6
abundance: many
v_gene: TRBV7-6
d_gene: .

CDR3nt: TGTGCCAGCAGCACGACAGGGGCGAATTCACCCCTCCACTTT
CDR3aa: CASSTTGANSPLHF
j_gene: TRBJ1-6
abundance: many
v_gene: TRBV7-6
d_gene: TRBD1

CDR3nt: TGCAGCGTTGTAGGCAGGGTTGATGGCTACACCTTC
CDR3aa: CSVVGRVDGYTF
j_gene: TRBJ1-2
abundance: .
v_gene: TRBV29-1
d_gene: .

CDR3nt: TGTGCCAGCAGCCCCCTAGCAACCGGGGAGCTGTTTTTT
CDR3aa: CASSPLATGELFF
j_gene: TRBJ2-2
abundance: few
v_gene: TRBV7-3
d_gene: .

CDR3nt: TGTGCCAGCAGTGAAATAGCTGGGATGGGTTTGGGCACTGAAGCTTTCTTT
CDR3aa: CASSEIAGMGLGTEAFF
j_gene: TRBJ1-1
abundance: .
v_gene: TRBV6-1
d_gene: .

CDR3nt: TGCGCCAGCAGCGAGAACTACGAGCAGTACTTC
CDR3aa: CASSENYEQYF
j_gene: TRBJ2-7
abundance: many
v_gene: TRBV5-1
d_gene: .

CDR3nt: TGTGCCAGCAGTTACTCGTCCACGGTTGCCTACGAGCAGTACTTC
CDR3aa: CASSYSSTVAYEQYF
j_gene: TRBJ2-7
abundance: many
v_gene: TRBV6-6
d_gene: .

CDR3nt: TGTGCCATCAGCGAGCTATCCCAAGAGACCCAGTACTTC
CDR3aa: CAISELSQETQYF
j_gene: TRBJ2-5
abundance: .
v_gene: TRBV10-3
d_gene: .

CDR3nt: TGTGCCAGCTTACAAGGGGCGAACACCGGGGAGCTGTTTTTT
CDR3aa: CASLQGANTGELFF
j_gene: TRBJ2-2
abundance: few
v_gene: TRBV12-3/TRBV12-4
d_gene: .

CDR3nt: TGTGCCAGCAGGCTATACAGGGAAAGGGGCAATCAGCCCCAGCATTTT
CDR3aa: CASRLYRERGNQPQHF
j_gene: TRBJ1-5
abundance: many
v_gene: TRBV28
d_gene: .

CDR3nt: TGTGCCAGCTCACCTTGGACTAGCGGGAGTCGGAATGAGCAGTTCTTC
CDR3aa: CASSPWTSGSRNEQFF
j_gene: TRBJ2-1
abundance: many
v_gene: TRBV18
d_gene: TRBD2

CDR3nt: TGCAGCGCCCGGGCCTTCTCAGGGGGCTCCTACGAGCAGTACTTC
CDR3aa: CSARAFSGGSYEQYF
j_gene: TRBJ2-7
abundance: .
v_gene: TRBV29-1
d_gene: TRBD1

CDR3nt: TGTGCCAGCAGCCCTCCGGGACTAGCGGGCTACGAGCAGTACTTC
CDR3aa: CASSPPGLAGYEQYF
j_gene: TRBJ2-7
abundance: many
v_gene: TRBV7-2
d_gene: TRBD2

CDR3nt: TGTGCCAGCAGTTGGCAAAGCTCCTACGAGCAGTACTTC
CDR3aa: CASSWQSSYEQYF
j_gene: TRBJ2-7
abundance: .
v_gene: TRBV6-6
d_gene: .

CDR3nt: TGTGCCAGCAGTCTCAGCGGGGGGGGGAGAGATACGCAGTATTTT
CDR3aa: CASSLSGGGRDTQYF
j_gene: TRBJ2-3
abundance: many
v_gene: TRBV6-5
d_gene: TRBD2

CDR3nt: TGTGCCAGCAGACAGGGACTAGCGGGAGGCTCGTTATTCACCGGGGAGCTGTTTTTT
CDR3aa: CASRQGLAGGSLFTGELFF
j_gene: TRBJ2-2
abundance: .
v_gene: TRBV7-9
d_gene: TRBD2

CDR3nt: TGTGCCAGCAAGGGACTAGCGGGAGGGGGGAATGAGCAGTTCTTC
CDR3aa: CASKGLAGGGNEQFF
j_gene: TRBJ2-1
abundance: many
v_gene: TRBV6-1
d_gene: TRBD2

CDR3nt: TGTGCCAGCTCACCACCGGGGCGGGTCGACAGCACTGAAGCTTTCTTT
CDR3aa: CASSPPGRVDSTEAFF
j_gene: TRBJ1-1
abundance: many
v_gene: TRBV18
d_gene: .

CDR3nt: TGTGCCAGTACCCCCGGCAGGGAGGGTCAGCCCCAGCATTTT
CDR3aa: CASTPGREGQPQHF
j_gene: TRBJ1-5
abundance: few
v_gene: TRBV19
d_gene: .

CDR3nt: TGCAGCGTTGAAAGGGCAGGGATGTTCACAGATACGCAGTATTTT
CDR3aa: CSVERAGMFTDTQYF
j_gene: TRBJ2-3
abundance: few
v_gene: TRBV29-1
d_gene: .